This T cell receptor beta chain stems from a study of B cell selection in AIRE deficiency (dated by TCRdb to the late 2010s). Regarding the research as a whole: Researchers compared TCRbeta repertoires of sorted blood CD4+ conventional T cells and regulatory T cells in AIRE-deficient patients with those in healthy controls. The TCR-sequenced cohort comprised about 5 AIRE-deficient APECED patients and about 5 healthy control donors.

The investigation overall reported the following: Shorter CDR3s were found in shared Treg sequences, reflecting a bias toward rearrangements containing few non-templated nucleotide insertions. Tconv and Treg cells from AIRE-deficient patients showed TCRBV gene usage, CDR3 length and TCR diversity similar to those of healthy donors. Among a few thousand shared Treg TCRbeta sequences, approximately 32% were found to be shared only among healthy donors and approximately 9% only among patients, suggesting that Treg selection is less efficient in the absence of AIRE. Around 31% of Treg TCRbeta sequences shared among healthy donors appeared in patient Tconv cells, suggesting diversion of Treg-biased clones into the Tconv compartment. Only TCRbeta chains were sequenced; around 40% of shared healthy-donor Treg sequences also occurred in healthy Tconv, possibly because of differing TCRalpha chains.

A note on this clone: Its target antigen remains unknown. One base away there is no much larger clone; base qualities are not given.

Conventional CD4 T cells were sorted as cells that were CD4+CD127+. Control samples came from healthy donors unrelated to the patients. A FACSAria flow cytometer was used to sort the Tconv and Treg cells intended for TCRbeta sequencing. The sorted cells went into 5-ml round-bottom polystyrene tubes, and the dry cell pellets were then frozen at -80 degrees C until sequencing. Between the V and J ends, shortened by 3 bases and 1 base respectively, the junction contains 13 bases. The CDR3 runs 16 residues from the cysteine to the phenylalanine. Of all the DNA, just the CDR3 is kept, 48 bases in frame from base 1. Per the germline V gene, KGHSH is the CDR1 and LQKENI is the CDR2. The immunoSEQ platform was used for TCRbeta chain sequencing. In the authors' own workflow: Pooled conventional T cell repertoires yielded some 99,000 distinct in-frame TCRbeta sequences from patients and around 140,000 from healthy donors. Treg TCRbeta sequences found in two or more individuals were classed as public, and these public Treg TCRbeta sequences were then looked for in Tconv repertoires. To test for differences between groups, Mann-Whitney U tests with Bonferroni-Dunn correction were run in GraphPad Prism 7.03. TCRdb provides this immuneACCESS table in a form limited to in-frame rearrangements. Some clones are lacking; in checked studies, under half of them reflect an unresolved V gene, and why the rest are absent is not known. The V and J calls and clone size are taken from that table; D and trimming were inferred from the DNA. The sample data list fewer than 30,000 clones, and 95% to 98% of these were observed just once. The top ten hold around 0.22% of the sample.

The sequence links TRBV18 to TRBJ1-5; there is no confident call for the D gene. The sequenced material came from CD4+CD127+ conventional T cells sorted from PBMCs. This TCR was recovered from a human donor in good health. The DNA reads TGTGCCAGCTCACCGGGCACAGCCATCAGCAATCAGCCCCAGCATTTT. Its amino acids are CASSPGTAISNQPQHF. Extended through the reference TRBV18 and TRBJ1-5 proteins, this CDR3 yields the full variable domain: NAGVMQNPRHLVRRRGQEARLRCSPMKGHSHVYWYRQLPEEGLKFMVYLQKENIIDESGMPKERFSAEFPKEGPSILRIQQVVRGDSAAYFCASSPGTAISNQPQHFGDGTRLSIL.